This section outlines one T cell receptor beta chain sequence together with its context. Its antigen is not identified. This entry belongs to a study of OX40 agonist ivuxolimab in advanced cancers. The wider study: In this cohort, patients received ivuxolimab, an agonistic anti-OX40 (CD134) antibody. Patients were roughly 87% male with ages about 23 to 90, mean about 60.

Study observations and caveats: In the 0.1 to 3.0 mg/kg range, CD4+ and CD8+ blood T cells had expanded clonally by week 6.

The CDR3 covers 17 residues. Germline V CDR1 and CDR2: SGHTA, FQGNSA. V was pared by 1 base and J by 1 base, with 5 bases of the junction left unmatched. Repertoires were generated with immunoSEQ multiplex PCR, while TCRdb's copy carries only in-frame clones and drops some. The repertoire holds approximately 58,000 clones, with approximately 90% as singletons. This TCR came from an adult with an advanced solid tumor such as melanoma, head and neck, liver or kidney cancer. The sequences come from CD4+ or CD8+ T cells sorted from blood, collected in a trial of the OX40 agonist ivuxolimab. V and J are TRBV7-2 and TRBJ2-1; 9 bases are a match to TRBD1. The CDR3 region is CASSLVGTGLSYNEQFF. The DNA for the CDR3 is TGTGCCAGCAGCTTAGTCGGGACAGGGCTTTCCTACAATGAGCAGTTCTTC.